This is a list of T cell receptor beta chains from one sample in a study of early T cells in non-severe SARS-CoV-2 infection. TCRdb ran MiXCR on the 5' RACE reads and lists one entry per CDR3 protein. The sample includes roughly 53,000 distinct CDR3 sequences, less than 9.5% of them seen just once. The material was whole blood, obtained at baseline. These receptors were taken from an adult who was a healthcare worker with PCR-confirmed SARS-CoV-2 infection or an uninfected control (not recorded which). CDR3s leave out the opening cysteine and the closing phenylalanine or tryptophan.

V	J	CDR3
TRBV6-6	TRBJ1-6	ASSYNGGNSPLH
TRBV5-4	TRBJ2-7	ASSLWTGDYEQY
TRBV19	TRBJ2-1	ASSIAGAGSYNEQF
TRBV6-6	TRBJ2-5	ASSYSAGQETQY
TRBV10-3	TRBJ2-3	AISGRGQGTDTQY
TRBV4-2	TRBJ2-1	ASSAHRNEQF
TRBV3-1	TRBJ2-5	ASSQFIGGQETQY
TRBV20-1	TRBJ2-7	SARDPGTGYEQY
TRBV5-1	TRBJ1-5	ASSLDGGQQPQH
TRBV5-5	TRBJ2-2	ASSPWGAANTGELF